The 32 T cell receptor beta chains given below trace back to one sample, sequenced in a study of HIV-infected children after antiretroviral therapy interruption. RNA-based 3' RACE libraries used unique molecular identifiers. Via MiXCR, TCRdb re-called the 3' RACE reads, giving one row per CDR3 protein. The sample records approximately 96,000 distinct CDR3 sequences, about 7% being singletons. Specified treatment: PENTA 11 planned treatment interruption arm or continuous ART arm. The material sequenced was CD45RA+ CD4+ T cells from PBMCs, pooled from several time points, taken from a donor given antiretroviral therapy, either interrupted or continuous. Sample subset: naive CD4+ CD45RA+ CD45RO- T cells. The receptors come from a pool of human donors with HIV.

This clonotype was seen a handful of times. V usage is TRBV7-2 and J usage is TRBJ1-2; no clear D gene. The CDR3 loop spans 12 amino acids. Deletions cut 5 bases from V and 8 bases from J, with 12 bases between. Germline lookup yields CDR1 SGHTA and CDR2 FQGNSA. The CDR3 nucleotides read TGTGCCAGCAGCACGCGGGGTAGCGGCTACACCTTC. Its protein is CASSTRGSGYTF.

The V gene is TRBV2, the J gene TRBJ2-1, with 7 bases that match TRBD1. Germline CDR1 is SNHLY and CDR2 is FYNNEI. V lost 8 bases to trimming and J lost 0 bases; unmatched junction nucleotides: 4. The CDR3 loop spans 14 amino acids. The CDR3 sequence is CASHGDSSYNEQFF. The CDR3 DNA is TGTGCCAGCCACGGGGACAGCTCCTACAATGAGCAGTTCTTC.

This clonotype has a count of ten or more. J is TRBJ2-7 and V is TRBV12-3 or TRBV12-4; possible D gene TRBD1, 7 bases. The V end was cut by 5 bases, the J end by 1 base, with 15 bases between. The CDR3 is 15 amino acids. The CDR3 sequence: CASSRAGGPSYEQYF. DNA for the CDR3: TGTGCCAGCAGTCGGGCAGGGGGGCCTTCCTACGAGCAGTACTTC.

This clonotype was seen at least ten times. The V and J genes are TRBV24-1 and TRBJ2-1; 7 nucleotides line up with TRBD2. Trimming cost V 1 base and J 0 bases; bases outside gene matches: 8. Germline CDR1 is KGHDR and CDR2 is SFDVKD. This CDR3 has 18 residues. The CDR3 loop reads CATSDFLGRPSSYNEQFF. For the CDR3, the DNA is TGTGCCACCAGTGATTTCCTCGGGAGGCCCTCCTCCTACAATGAGCAGTTCTTC.

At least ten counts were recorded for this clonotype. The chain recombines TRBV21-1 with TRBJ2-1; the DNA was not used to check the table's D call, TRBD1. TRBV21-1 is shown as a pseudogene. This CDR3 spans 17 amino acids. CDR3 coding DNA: TGTGCCAGCAGCAAATGGCACCGGGCAGGGGCCAACGGTTTGGAGTTCTTC. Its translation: CASSKWHRAGANGLEFF.

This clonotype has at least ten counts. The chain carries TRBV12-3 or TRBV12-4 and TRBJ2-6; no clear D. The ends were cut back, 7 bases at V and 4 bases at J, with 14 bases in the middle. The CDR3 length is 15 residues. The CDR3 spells CASTYTMPGANVLTF. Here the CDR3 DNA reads TGTGCCAGCACATACACCATGCCCGGGGCCAACGTCCTGACTTTC.

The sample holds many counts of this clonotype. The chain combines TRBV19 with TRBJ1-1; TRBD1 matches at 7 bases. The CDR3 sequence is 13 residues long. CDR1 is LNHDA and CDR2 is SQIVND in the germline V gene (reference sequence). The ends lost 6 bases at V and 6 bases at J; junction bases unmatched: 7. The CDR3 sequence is CASSPDRLAEAFF. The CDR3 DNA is TGTGCCAGTAGCCCGGACAGGTTAGCTGAAGCTTTCTTT.

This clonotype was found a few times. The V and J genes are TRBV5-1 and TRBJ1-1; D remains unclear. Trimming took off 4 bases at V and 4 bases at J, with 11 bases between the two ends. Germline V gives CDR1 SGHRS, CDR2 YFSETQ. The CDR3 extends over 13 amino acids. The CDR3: CASSPEWGTEAFF. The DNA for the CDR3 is TGCGCCAGCAGCCCCGAATGGGGCACTGAAGCTTTCTTT.

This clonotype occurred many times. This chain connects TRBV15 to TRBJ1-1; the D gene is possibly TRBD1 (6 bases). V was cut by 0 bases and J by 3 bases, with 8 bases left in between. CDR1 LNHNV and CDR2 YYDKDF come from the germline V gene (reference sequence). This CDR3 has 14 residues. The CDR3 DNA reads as TGTGCCACCAGCAGAGATACAGGGCACACTGAAGCTTTCTTT. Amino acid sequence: CATSRDTGHTEAFF.

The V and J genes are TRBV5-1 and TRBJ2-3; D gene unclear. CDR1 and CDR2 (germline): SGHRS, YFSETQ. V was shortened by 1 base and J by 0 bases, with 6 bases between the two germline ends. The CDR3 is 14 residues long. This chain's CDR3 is CASSLSYSTDTQYF. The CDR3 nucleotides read TGCGCCAGCAGCTTGAGCTATAGCACAGATACGCAGTATTTT. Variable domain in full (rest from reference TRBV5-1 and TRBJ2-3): KAGVTQTPRYLIKTRGQQVTLSCSPISGHRSVSWYQQTPGQGLQFLFEYFSETQRNKGNFPGRFSGRQFSNSRSEMNVSTLELGDSALYLCASSLSYSTDTQYFGPGTRLTVL.

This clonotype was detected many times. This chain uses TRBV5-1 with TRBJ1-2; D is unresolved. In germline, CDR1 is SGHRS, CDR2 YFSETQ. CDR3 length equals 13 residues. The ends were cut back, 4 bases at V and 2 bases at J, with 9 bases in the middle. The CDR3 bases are TGCGCCAGCAGCGCGGACGTCAACTATGGCTACACCTTC. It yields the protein CASSADVNYGYTF.

Written as DNA, the CDR3 is TGTGCCAGCAGCCCACAGGGGTACAATGAGCAGTTCTTC. It yields the protein CASSPQGYNEQFF. V is TRBV3-1 and J is TRBJ2-1, with 7 bases matching TRBD1. V lost 4 bases and J lost 4; bases outside the gene matches: 1. There are 13 residues in the CDR3. The germline gives CDR1 LGHDT, CDR2 YNNKEL (reference sequence).

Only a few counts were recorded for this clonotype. The chain's CDR3 is CASSALGLAGSNEQFF. The CDR3 DNA is TGTGCCAGCAGCGCTCTGGGACTAGCGGGGAGCAATGAGCAGTTCTTC. V gene TRBV21-1 combines with J gene TRBJ2-1; the D call in the table, TRBD2, was not verified against the DNA. TRBV21-1 counts as a pseudogene. The CDR3 contains 16 residues.

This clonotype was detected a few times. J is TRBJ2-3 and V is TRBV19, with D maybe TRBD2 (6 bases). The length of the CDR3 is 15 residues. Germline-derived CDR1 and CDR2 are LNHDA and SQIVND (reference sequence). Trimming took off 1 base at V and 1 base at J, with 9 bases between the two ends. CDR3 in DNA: TGTGCCAGTAGTATAGGGTTAGCGGGCACAGATACGCAGTATTTT. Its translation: CASSIGLAGTDTQYF.

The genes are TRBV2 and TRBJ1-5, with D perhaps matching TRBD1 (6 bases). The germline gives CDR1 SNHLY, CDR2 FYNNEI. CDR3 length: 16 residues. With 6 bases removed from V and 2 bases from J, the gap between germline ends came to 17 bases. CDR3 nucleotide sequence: TGTGCCAGCAGAACAGGGTGGGAATACGGCAATCAGCCCCAGCATTTT. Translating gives CASRTGWEYGNQPQHF.

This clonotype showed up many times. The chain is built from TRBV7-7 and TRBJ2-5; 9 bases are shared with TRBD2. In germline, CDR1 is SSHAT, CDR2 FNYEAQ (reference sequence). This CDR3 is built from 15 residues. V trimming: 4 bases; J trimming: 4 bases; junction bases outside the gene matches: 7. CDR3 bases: TGTGCCAGCAGCTATAATAGCGGGAGTTTAGAGACCCAGTACTTC. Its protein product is CASSYNSGSLETQYF.

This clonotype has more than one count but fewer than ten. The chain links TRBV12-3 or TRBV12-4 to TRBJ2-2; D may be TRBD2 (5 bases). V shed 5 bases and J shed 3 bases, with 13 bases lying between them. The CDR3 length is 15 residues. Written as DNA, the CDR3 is TGTGCCAGCAGTCTGCGGGCCCGAGACACCGGGGAGCTGTTTTTT. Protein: CASSLRARDTGELFF.

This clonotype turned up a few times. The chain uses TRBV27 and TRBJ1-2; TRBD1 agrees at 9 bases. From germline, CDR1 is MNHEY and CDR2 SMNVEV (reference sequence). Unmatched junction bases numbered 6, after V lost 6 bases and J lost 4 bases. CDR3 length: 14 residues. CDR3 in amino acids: CASSRQGDIYGYTF. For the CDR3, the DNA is TGTGCCAGCAGCCGACAGGGGGACATCTATGGCTACACCTTC.

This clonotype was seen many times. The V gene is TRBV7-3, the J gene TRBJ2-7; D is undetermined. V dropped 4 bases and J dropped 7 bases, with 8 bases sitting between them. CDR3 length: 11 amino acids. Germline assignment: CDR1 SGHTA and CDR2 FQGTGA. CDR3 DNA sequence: TGTGCCAGCAGCTCTGGCGGAGAGCAGTACTTC. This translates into CASSSGGEQYF.

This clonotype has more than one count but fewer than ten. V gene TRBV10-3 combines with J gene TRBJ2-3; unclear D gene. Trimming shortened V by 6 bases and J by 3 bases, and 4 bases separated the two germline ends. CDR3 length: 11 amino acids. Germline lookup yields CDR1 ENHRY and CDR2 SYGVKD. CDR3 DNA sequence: TGTGCCATCAGGGCTACAGATACGCAGTATTTT. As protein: CAIRATDTQYF.

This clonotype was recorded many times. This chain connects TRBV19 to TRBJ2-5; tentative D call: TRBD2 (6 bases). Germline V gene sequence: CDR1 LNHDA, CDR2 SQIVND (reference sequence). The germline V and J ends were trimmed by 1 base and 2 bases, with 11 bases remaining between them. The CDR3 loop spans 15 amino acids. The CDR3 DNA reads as TGTGCCAGTAGTATAGGGGGGGAATTACAAGAGACCCAGTACTTC. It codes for CASSIGGELQETQYF.

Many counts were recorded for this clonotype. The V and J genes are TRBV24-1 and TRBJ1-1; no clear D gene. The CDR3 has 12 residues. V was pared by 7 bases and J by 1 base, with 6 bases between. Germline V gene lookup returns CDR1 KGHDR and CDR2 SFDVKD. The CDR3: CATSHTNTEAFF. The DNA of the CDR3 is TGTGCCACCAGCCATACGAACACTGAAGCTTTCTTT.

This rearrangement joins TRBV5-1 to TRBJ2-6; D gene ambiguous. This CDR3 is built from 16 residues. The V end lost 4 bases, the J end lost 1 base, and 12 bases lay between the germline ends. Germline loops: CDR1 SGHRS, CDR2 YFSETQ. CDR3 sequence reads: CASSREEISGANVLTF. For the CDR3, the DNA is TGCGCCAGCAGCCGAGAAGAAATTTCTGGGGCCAACGTCCTGACTTTC.

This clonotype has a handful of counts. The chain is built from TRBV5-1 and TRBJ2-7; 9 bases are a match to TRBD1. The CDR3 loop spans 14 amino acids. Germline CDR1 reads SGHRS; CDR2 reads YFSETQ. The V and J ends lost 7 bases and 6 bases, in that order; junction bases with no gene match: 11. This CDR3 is CASFRTGDGSEQYF. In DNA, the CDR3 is TGCGCCAGCTTCCGGACAGGGGATGGTAGCGAGCAGTACTTC.

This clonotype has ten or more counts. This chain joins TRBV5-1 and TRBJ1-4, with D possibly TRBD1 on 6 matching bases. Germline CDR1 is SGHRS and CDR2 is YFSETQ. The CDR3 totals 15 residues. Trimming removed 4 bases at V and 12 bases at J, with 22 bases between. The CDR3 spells CASSNRDTSEKELFF. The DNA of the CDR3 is TGCGCCAGCAGCAACCGGGACACATCAGAAAAAGAACTGTTTTTT.

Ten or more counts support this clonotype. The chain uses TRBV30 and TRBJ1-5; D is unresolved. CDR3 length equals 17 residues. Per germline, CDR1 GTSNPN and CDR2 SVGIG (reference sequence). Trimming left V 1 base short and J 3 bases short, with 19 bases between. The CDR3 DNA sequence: TGTGCCTGGAGTGCCCCCCGTGTGAGGGTCTACAATCAGCCCCAGCATTTT. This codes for CAWSAPRVRVYNQPQHF.

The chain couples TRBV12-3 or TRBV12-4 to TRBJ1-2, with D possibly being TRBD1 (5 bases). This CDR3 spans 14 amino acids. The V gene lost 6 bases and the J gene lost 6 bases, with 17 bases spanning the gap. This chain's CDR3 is CASSPLWGGHGYTF. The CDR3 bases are TGTGCCAGCAGCCCCTTATGGGGGGGACATGGCTACACCTTC.

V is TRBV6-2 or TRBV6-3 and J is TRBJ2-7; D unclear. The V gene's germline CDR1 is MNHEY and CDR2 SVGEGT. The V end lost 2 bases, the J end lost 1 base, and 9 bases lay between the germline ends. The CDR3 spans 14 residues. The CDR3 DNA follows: TGTGCCAGCAGTTACGATCGGGCTTCCTACGAGCAGTACTTC. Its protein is CASSYDRASYEQYF.

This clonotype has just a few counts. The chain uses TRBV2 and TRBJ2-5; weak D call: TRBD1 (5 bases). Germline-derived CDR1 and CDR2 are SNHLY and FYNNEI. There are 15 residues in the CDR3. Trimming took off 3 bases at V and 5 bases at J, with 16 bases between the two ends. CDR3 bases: TGTGCCAGCAGTGATCCAGGGATGATGAGCGAGACCCAGTACTTC. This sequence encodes CASSDPGMMSETQYF.

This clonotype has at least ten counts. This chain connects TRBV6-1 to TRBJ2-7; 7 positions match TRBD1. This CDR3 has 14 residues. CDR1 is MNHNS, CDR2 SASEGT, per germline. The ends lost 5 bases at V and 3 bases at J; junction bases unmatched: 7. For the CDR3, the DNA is TGTGCCAGCAGTCTACAGGGGCAGGGCTACGAGCAGTACTTC. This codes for CASSLQGQGYEQYF.

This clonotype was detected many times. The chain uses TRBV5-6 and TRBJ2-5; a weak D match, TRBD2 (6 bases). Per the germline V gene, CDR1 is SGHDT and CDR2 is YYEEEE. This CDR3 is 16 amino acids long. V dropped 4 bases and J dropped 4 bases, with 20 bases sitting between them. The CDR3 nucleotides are TGTGCCAGCAGCCTACGGGTTGCGGGGATATCAGAGACCCAGTACTTC. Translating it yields CASSLRVAGISETQYF. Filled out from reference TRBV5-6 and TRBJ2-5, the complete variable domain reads DAGVTQSPTHLIKTRGQQVTLRCSPKSGHDTVSWYQQALGQGPQFIFQYYEEEERQRGNFPDRFSGHQFPNYSSELNVNALLLGDSALYLCASSLRVAGISETQYFGPGTRLLVL.

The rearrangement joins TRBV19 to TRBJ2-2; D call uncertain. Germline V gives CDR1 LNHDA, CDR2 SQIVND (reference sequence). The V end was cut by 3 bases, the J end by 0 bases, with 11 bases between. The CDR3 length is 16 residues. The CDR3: CASSIRTRTNTGELFF. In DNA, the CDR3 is TGTGCCAGTAGTATTAGGACCAGGACGAACACCGGGGAGCTGTTTTTT.